This T cell receptor beta chain came from a study of blood T cells in healthy people across ages. With a J-beta primer mix and a sample-barcoded 5' primer, a second PCR ran 7 to 11 cycles. TCRdb re-analysed the 5' RACE reads in MiXCR, keeping a single row per CDR3 protein. In the table there are some 800,000 distinct CDR3 sequences, around a quarter of which are singletons. The germline CDR1 and CDR2 sequences are MDHEN and SYDVKM. The CDR3 extends over 14 amino acids. The V gene lost 3 bases and the J gene lost 2 bases, with 8 bases spanning the gap. In its sample, this clonotype was seen a few times. The same data also contributed to another study, on T cells of mothers and their children. As reported in that work: All extracted RNA went into cDNA synthesis, 1.5 ug per 15 ul.

This TCR was sampled from a boy aged 5-17 years in good health. The chain combines TRBV28 with TRBJ2-1, with D uncertain. The sample taken for sequencing was blood. CDR3: CASSFDPTYNEQFF. In DNA form, the CDR3 reads TGTGCCAGCAGTTTCGACCCTACCTACAATGAGCAGTTCTTC.